This T cell receptor beta chain appears in the sequencing data of a study of T cells after yellow fever vaccination. The study, taken as a whole, reports: A faster peak, day 5 versus 15, was reached by the weaker secondary response. Post-booster repertoires again held most primary-vaccination clones (roughly 96% CD4, 75% to 90% CD8).

A process of 5'RACE template switching, which added a universal primer site and UMIs, was used to make TCR cDNA. TCRdb processed the 5' RACE reads anew with MiXCR; each CDR3 protein has one entry. The table lists about 340,000 distinct CDR3 sequences, roughly an eighth of them singletons, with roughly 3.1% in the top ten. CDR1 is MRHNA, CDR2 SNTAGT, per germline. CDR3 length equals 16 residues. The V end lost 8 bases, the J end lost 0 bases, and 19 bases lay between the germline ends. On this clonotype itself: Antigen specificity is unknown.

The sequencing used CD4+ T cells sorted from PBMCs, collected 15 days after the yellow fever booster vaccination. The gene calls are TRBV6-4 and TRBJ1-1; TRBD1 might be the D (5 bases). This receptor was identified in a man between 18 and 35 years old who received the YFV17D yellow fever vaccine. The CDR3 coding sequence is TGTGCCAGCCCAGTCCCCCTGGGGACGGTGAACACTGAAGCTTTCTTT. It translates to CASPVPLGTVNTEAFF.